Listed here are 32 T cell receptor beta chains from one sample, sequenced in a study of cytomegalovirus exposure and HLA in healthy donors. It was with 60 Vbeta and 13 Jbeta primers that the PCR ran. Profiled with immunoSEQ multiplex PCR; TCRdb holds only in-frame clones, not every one. The repertoire holds around 130,000 clones, with 55% to 75% as singletons. Source material: PBMCs. These receptor sequences come from a man aged 25 to 40 in good health and CMV-seropositive.

CDR3 residues: CASSKGQGADTQYF. DNA of the CDR3: TGCGCCAGCAGCAAGGGACAGGGGGCTGATACGCAGTATTTT. The rearrangement links TRBV5-1 to TRBJ2-3, with TRBD1 matching 12 bases. The CDR3 is made up of 14 amino acids. V gave up 4 bases and J gave up 6 bases; unmatched junction bases: 3. The germline gives CDR1 SGHRS, CDR2 YFSETQ. Combining the CDR3 with reference TRBV5-1 and TRBJ2-3 gives the whole variable domain KAGVTQTPRYLIKTRGQQVTLSCSPISGHRSVSWYQQTPGQGLQFLFEYFSETQRNKGNFPGRFSGRQFSNSRSEMNVSTLELGDSALYLCASSKGQGADTQYFGPGTRLTVL.

The V call is TRBV5-5, the J call TRBJ1-2; 7 bases line up with TRBD1. Germline V gene data show CDR1 as SGHKS and CDR2 as YYEKEE (reference sequence). CDR3 length: 15 residues. J was trimmed by 9 bases and V by 0 bases; bases with no gene match: 11. The CDR3 protein is CASSLAGTEVMSYTF. CDR3 DNA: TGTGCCAGCAGCTTGGCCGGGACAGAGGTTATGAGCTACACCTTC.

The CDR3 reads CASSSDRLAIYNEQFF. Written as DNA, the CDR3 is TGTGCCAGCAGTTCCGATCGACTAGCTATCTACAATGAGCAGTTCTTC. V usage is TRBV28 and J usage is TRBJ2-1, with TRBD2 matching over 7 bases. The CDR3 sequence is 16 residues long. After removal of 4 bases from V and 3 bases from J, the junction contained 9 bases not matched to a gene. Germline V lookup: CDR1 MDHEN, CDR2 SYDVKM.

The chain recombines TRBV5-5 with TRBJ2-7, with TRBD1 matching 10 bases. V dropped 0 bases and J dropped 4; count of bases not matched to a gene: 4. Germline CDR1 is SGHKS and CDR2 is YYEKEE (reference sequence). The CDR3 totals 15 residues. Here the CDR3 DNA reads TGTGCCAGCAGCTTGGAGGGACAGGGGTGGTACGAGCAGTACTTC. Translated, it gives CASSLEGQGWYEQYF. Full variable domain (rest looked up from reference TRBV5-5 and TRBJ2-7): DAGVTQSPTHLIKTRGQQVTLRCSPISGHKSVSWYQQVLGQGPQFIFQYYEKEERGRGNFPDRFSARQFPNYSSELNVNALLLGDSALYLCASSLEGQGWYEQYFGPGTRLTVT.

The chain couples TRBV5-6 to TRBJ2-5; D remains ambiguous. Trimming left V 2 bases short and J 5 bases short, with 13 bases between. The length of the CDR3 is 14 residues. Germline CDR1 and CDR2: SGHDT and YYEEEE. This CDR3 is CASSFIGSWETQYF. The CDR3 coding sequence is TGTGCCAGCAGCTTTATCGGTAGCTGGGAGACCCAGTACTTC.

V is TRBV18 and J is TRBJ1-1; 7 bases map to TRBD1. Germline V gene data show CDR1 as KGHSH and CDR2 as LQKENI. V shed 5 bases and J 0 bases; nucleotides not matched to a gene: 3. This CDR3 has 14 residues. The chain's CDR3 is CASSIGTVNTEAFF. The CDR3 DNA is TGTGCCAGCTCAATAGGGACAGTGAACACTGAAGCTTTCTTT.

This chain uses TRBV5-1 with TRBJ1-1; 7 positions match TRBD1. Germline V gene data show CDR1 as SGHRS and CDR2 as YFSETQ. This CDR3 contains 14 residues. V shed 1 base, J shed 5 bases, and the junction held 5 bases outside the gene matches. The CDR3 DNA follows: TGCGCCAGCAGCTTGACCAACAGGGGAACTGAAGCTTTCTTT. Encoded protein: CASSLTNRGTEAFF.

Only a few counts were recorded for this clone. This rearrangement joins TRBV28 to TRBJ2-5, with 7 bases lining up with TRBD2. The CDR3 runs to 13 residues. The germline gives CDR1 MDHEN, CDR2 SYDVKM. With V trimmed by 9 bases and J by 5 bases, 9 bases remained unmatched. The CDR3 protein is CASSGRAWETQYF. DNA for the CDR3: TGTGCCAGTAGTGGGAGGGCCTGGGAGACCCAGTACTTC.

The V and J genes are TRBV5-4 and TRBJ2-7, with TRBD2 matching 7 bases. Germline assignment: CDR1 SGHNT and CDR2 YYREEE (reference sequence). CDR3 length equals 13 residues. V lost 9 bases and J lost 2; bases outside the gene matches: 8. The CDR3, as DNA: TGTGCCACATCCGGGACTACCACCTACGAGCAGTACTTC. This translates into CATSGTTTYEQYF. Based on the CDR3 plus reference TRBV5-4 and TRBJ2-7, the full variable domain is ETGVTQSPTHLIKTRGQQVTLRCSSQSGHNTVSWYQQALGQGPQFIFQYYREEENGRGNFPPRFSGLQFPNYSSELNVNALELDDSALYLCATSGTTTYEQYFGPGTRLTVT.

V and J are TRBV5-6 and TRBJ1-2; D is undetermined. In germline, CDR1 is SGHDT, CDR2 YYEEEE. Trimming cost V 3 bases and J 1 base, with 13 bases left between them. The CDR3 sequence is 15 residues long. The CDR3 sequence: CASSSSRQFNYGYTF. The DNA for the CDR3 is TGTGCCAGCAGCTCATCCCGTCAGTTTAACTATGGCTACACCTTC.

The chain joins TRBV11-3 to TRBJ1-1; 7 bases are a match to TRBD1. Germline loops: CDR1 SGHNT, CDR2 YENEEA. This CDR3 spans 15 amino acids. V dropped 2 bases and J dropped 4; count of bases not matched to a gene: 7. The CDR3 nucleotides are TGTGCCAGCAGCTTATCTGGACAGGTGGGCACTGAAGCTTTCTTT. Residues: CASSLSGQVGTEAFF. The whole variable domain, filled in from reference TRBV11-3 and TRBJ1-1, reads EAGVVQSPRYKIIEKKQPVAFWCNPISGHNTLYWYLQNLGQGPELLIRYENEEAVDDSQLPKDRFSAERLKGVDSTLKIQPAELGDSAVYLCASSLSGQVGTEAFFGQGTRLTVV.

This clone was detected only a few times. The chain combines TRBV27 with TRBJ1-1, with unresolved D. The ends were cut back, 2 bases at V and 7 bases at J, with 11 bases in the middle. In germline, CDR1 is MNHEY, CDR2 SMNVEV (reference sequence). The CDR3 loop spans 13 amino acids. For the CDR3, the DNA is TGTGCCAGCAGTTTAGTGCCAGGAAATGAAGCTTTCTTT. This gives the protein CASSLVPGNEAFF.

The V gene is TRBV27, the J gene TRBJ2-7; tentative D call: TRBD2 (6 bases). Germline values: CDR1 MNHEY, CDR2 SMNVEV (reference sequence). Deletions cut 2 bases from V and 4 bases from J, with 15 bases between. The CDR3 extends over 15 amino acids. The chain's CDR3 is CASSLRSAEGYEQYF. The CDR3, as DNA: TGTGCCAGCAGTTTACGCTCAGCGGAGGGATACGAGCAGTACTTC.

There are a few counts of this clone. The V call is TRBV6-5, the J call TRBJ1-2, with TRBD1 matching over 8 bases. V gave up 2 bases and J gave up 4 bases; unmatched junction bases: 3. There are 14 residues in the CDR3. In germline, CDR1 is MNHEY, CDR2 SVGAGI. The DNA of the CDR3 is TGTGCCAGCAGTTACGTGACAGGGGCCTATGGCTACACCTTC. It encodes CASSYVTGAYGYTF.

The chain recombines TRBV5-1 with TRBJ2-7; TRBD2 aligns across 9 bases. This CDR3 has 15 residues. With 1 base clipped from V and 3 bases from J, the junction kept 5 bases outside the gene matches. Germline V gene sequence: CDR1 SGHRS, CDR2 YFSETQ. This CDR3 is CASSLSPSGIYEQYF. CDR3 DNA sequence: TGCGCCAGCAGCTTGTCCCCTAGCGGGATCTACGAGCAGTACTTC.

This chain joins TRBV9 and TRBJ1-1, with D tentatively TRBD1 (6 bases). This CDR3 is built from 14 residues. V gave up 1 base and J gave up 0 bases, with 7 bases separating them. CDR1 and CDR2 from the germline V gene are SGDLS and YYNGEE. The CDR3 sequence is CASSVTGLNTEAFF. DNA for the CDR3: TGTGCCAGCAGCGTAACAGGGCTGAACACTGAAGCTTTCTTT.

This clone showed up just once. The gene calls are TRBV6-6 and TRBJ1-4; 7 bases agree with TRBD1. V shed 6 bases, J shed 6 bases, and the junction held 4 bases outside the gene matches. This CDR3 has 13 residues. CDR1 and CDR2 (germline): MNHNY, SVGAGI (reference sequence). CDR3 DNA sequence: TGTGCCAGCAGCAGGGGGGAAGATGAAAAACTGTTTTTT. Encoded protein: CASSRGEDEKLFF.

The chain carries TRBV7-2 and TRBJ2-3, with 13 bases identical to TRBD2. The germline gives CDR1 SGHTA, CDR2 FQGNSA. Losses at the gene ends were 4 bases for V and 8 bases for J; bases not matched to a gene: 6. The CDR3 totals 15 residues. The CDR3 sequence is CASSSGLAGIVTQYF. The CDR3 DNA follows: TGTGCCAGCAGCTCGGGACTAGCGGGAATCGTTACGCAGTATTTT.

The chain recombines TRBV5-1 with TRBJ2-7; D may be TRBD2 (5 bases). The V gene lost 0 bases and the J gene lost 0 bases, with 13 bases spanning the gap. This CDR3 comprises 16 residues. Germline V gene sequence: CDR1 SGHRS, CDR2 YFSETQ. In DNA, the CDR3 is TGCGCCAGCAGCTTGGTGGCAGCCGCGGGCTCCTACGAGCAGTACTTC. This sequence encodes CASSLVAAAGSYEQYF.

V gene TRBV6-1 combines with J gene TRBJ2-7, with 14 positions matching TRBD2. Germline V gene lookup returns CDR1 MNHNS and CDR2 SASEGT. This CDR3 comprises 19 residues. J lost 4 bases, V lost 2 bases, and 13 bases had no gene match. The CDR3 sequence: CASSEWAGLAGERGYEQYF. The CDR3 nucleotides read TGTGCCAGCAGTGAATGGGCGGGACTAGCGGGAGAAAGGGGGTACGAGCAGTACTTC.

This rearrangement joins TRBV4-2 to TRBJ2-3; TRBD1 matches at 8 bases. Germline lookup yields CDR1 LGHNA and CDR2 YNFKEQ. Germline trimming cut 0 bases from V and 1 base from J; bases unmatched to any gene: 9. This CDR3 comprises 18 residues. CDR3 sequence: CASSQEPQGAVGTDTQYF. The CDR3 DNA follows: TGTGCCAGCAGCCAAGAGCCCCAGGGGGCTGTAGGCACAGATACGCAGTATTTT.

The CDR3 DNA sequence: TGTGCCAGCAGCACTCGGACAGGGGGCATCTCTGGAAACACCATATATTTT. It translates to CASSTRTGGISGNTIYF. The V gene is TRBV7-9, the J gene TRBJ1-3; the match to TRBD1 covers 11 bases. V lost 5 bases and J lost 0; bases outside the gene matches: 6. Germline V gene data show CDR1 as SEHNR and CDR2 as FQNEAQ (reference sequence). This CDR3 has 17 amino acids.

J is TRBJ1-2 and V is TRBV4-1, with a possible D match to TRBD1 (5 bases). V lost 4 bases to trimming and J lost 4 bases, with 19 bases between them. There are 16 residues in the CDR3. The germline V gene has CDR1 MGHRA and CDR2 YSYEKL. The CDR3 here is CASSLRDGGTFYGYTF. CDR3 in DNA: TGCGCCAGCAGCCTCCGGGACGGAGGGACCTTCTATGGCTACACCTTC.

This chain connects TRBV9 to TRBJ1-2; 11 bases map to TRBD1. CDR1 and CDR2 (germline): SGDLS, YYNGEE. V lost 3 bases to trimming and J lost 8 bases; unmatched junction nucleotides: 9. The CDR3 totals 15 residues. Here the CDR3 DNA reads TGTGCCAGCAGCGCGAAGGACAGGGGGCGATACGGCTACACCTTC. It encodes CASSAKDRGRYGYTF.

The V call is TRBV9, the J call TRBJ2-2, with D possibly TRBD2 on 6 matching bases. V was clipped by 0 bases and J by 0 bases, with 6 bases between them. Germline CDR1 SGDLS, CDR2 YYNGEE. The CDR3 runs 15 residues. In DNA form, the CDR3 reads TGTGCCAGCAGCGTAGGCGGGACGAACACCGGGGAGCTGTTTTTT. It encodes CASSVGGTNTGELFF.

This sequence joins TRBV2 and TRBJ1-5; TRBD1 aligns across 8 bases. J was trimmed by 4 bases and V by 4 bases; bases with no gene match: 3. Per germline, CDR1 SNHLY and CDR2 FYNNEI. The CDR3 runs to 14 residues. The chain's CDR3 is CASSGRTGNQPQHF. As DNA, the CDR3 is TGTGCCAGCAGTGGGAGGACAGGGAATCAGCCCCAGCATTTT.

This clone is a singleton in its sample. The chain joins TRBV5-1 to TRBJ2-1, with 11 positions matching TRBD2. Germline assignment: CDR1 SGHRS and CDR2 YFSETQ. The trim removed 2 bases at V and 4 bases at J, leaving 2 bases unmatched. The CDR3 is 15 amino acids. CDR3 DNA: TGCGCCAGCAGCTTTAGCGGGAGGGAATACAATGAGCAGTTCTTC. It is translated as CASSFSGREYNEQFF.

This rearrangement joins TRBV18 to TRBJ1-1; tentatively, D is TRBD1 (6 bases). The germline V gene has CDR1 KGHSH and CDR2 LQKENI. Trimming cost V 6 bases and J 3 bases, with 14 bases left between them. The CDR3 runs 14 residues. The CDR3 reads CASSDLQGYTEAFF. CDR3 DNA: TGTGCCAGCTCGGATCTACAGGGTTACACTGAAGCTTTCTTT.

The chain has TRBV12-5 and TRBJ2-1, with TRBD1 as a possible D gene (5 bases). The CDR3 sequence is 13 residues long. V gave up 8 bases and J gave up 10 bases, with 18 bases separating them. Germline V gene sequence: CDR1 LGHNT, CDR2 FRNRAP. Here the CDR3 reads CASLVTRAGEQFF. In DNA, the CDR3 is TGTGCTAGTTTGGTCACCAGGGCAGGGGAGCAGTTCTTC.

This rearrangement joins TRBV18 to TRBJ1-1; tentatively, D is TRBD1 (5 bases). Trimming cost V 5 bases and J 0 bases, with 7 bases left between them. The CDR3 spans 13 residues. The germline V gene has CDR1 KGHSH and CDR2 LQKENI. The CDR3 DNA is TGTGCCAGCTCAGGGGCGGTGAACACTGAAGCTTTCTTT. Translated: CASSGAVNTEAFF.

The table lists this clone with a few counts. The chain is built from TRBV4-1 and TRBJ2-3; TRBD2 matches at 12 bases. V was clipped by 2 bases and J by 5 bases; unmatched bases: 2. The CDR3 contains 15 residues. Germline CDR1 MGHRA, CDR2 YSYEKL. The CDR3 bases are TGCGCCAGCAGCCAACTAGCGGGAGGGGTAGATACGCAGTATTTT. Translating it yields CASSQLAGGVDTQYF.

This chain uses TRBV5-4 with TRBJ2-1, with 9 bases that match TRBD1. J was trimmed by 1 base and V by 5 bases; bases with no gene match: 4. CDR3 size: 15 residues. Germline CDR1 SGHNT, CDR2 YYREEE (reference sequence). CDR3 in DNA: TGTGCCAGCAGTTCCGGGACAGGGTCCTACAATGAGCAGTTCTTC. Protein sequence: CASSSGTGSYNEQFF.